These 18 T cell receptor beta chains were all obtained from the same sample, sequenced in a study of shared T cell receptors in the human thymus. The assay was immunoSEQ multiplex PCR, and TCRdb's table has in-frame clones only and misses some. The table includes 600,000 to 900,000 clones, roughly 85% detected once. In addition, the sample was reused for a study of human thymus T cells.

Input material: thymocytes. The receptors shown here come from a girl under three years old with a congenital heart defect.

This chain connects TRBV15 to TRBJ1-5; TRBD1 agrees at 10 bases. There are 17 residues in the CDR3. Germline CDR1 and CDR2: LNHNV and YYDKDF (reference sequence). V dropped 1 base and J dropped 2; count of bases not matched to a gene: 5. The DNA for the CDR3 is TGTGCCACCAGCAGAGGGGACAGGGGTTTCGGCAATCAGCCCCAGCATTTT. This gives the protein CATSRGDRGFGNQPQHF.

Note on this clone: Other DNA variants within this sample encode the same CDR3. V usage is TRBV9 and J usage is TRBJ1-2, with a possible D match to TRBD1 (6 bases). Germline CDR1 is SGDLS and CDR2 is YYNGEE. CDR3 size: 13 residues. Trimming removed 0 bases at V and 4 bases at J, with 7 bases between. CDR3 DNA: TGTGCCAGCAGCGTAGGCAGGGGCTATGGCTACACCTTC. Protein product: CASSVGRGYGYTF.

The chain joins TRBV6-1 to TRBJ2-4; 9 bases align to TRBD1. J was trimmed by 8 bases and V by 3 bases; bases with no gene match: 5. Looked up from germline, CDR1 is MNHNS and CDR2 is SASEGT. The CDR3 runs 14 residues. The CDR3 region is CASSDADRGDIQYF. CDR3 DNA: TGTGCCAGCAGTGATGCGGACAGGGGTGACATTCAGTACTTC.

The genes are TRBV28 and TRBJ1-2; no clear D gene. V lost 1 base and J lost 2, with 8 bases in between. CDR1 MDHEN and CDR2 SYDVKM come from the germline V gene. CDR3 length: 14 residues. The CDR3 bases are TGTGCCAGCAGTTTATCTGGGCCAAACTATGGCTACACCTTC. Its protein is CASSLSGPNYGYTF.

The genes are TRBV9 and TRBJ2-3, with D unresolved. From germline, CDR1 is SGDLS and CDR2 YYNGEE. This CDR3 comprises 12 residues. Trimming stripped 5 bases from V and 1 base from J, with 5 bases between. CDR3 residues: CASRSGTDTQYF. The DNA of the CDR3 is TGTGCCAGCAGGTCCGGCACAGATACGCAGTATTTT.

The genes are TRBV27 and TRBJ2-3, with a tentative D call TRBD2 (5 bases). CDR1 and CDR2 from the germline V gene are MNHEY and SMNVEV (reference sequence). The V gene lost 3 bases and the J gene lost 0 bases, with 10 bases spanning the gap. The CDR3 length is 15 residues. The CDR3: CASSLSRTSTDTQYF. CDR3 bases: TGTGCCAGCAGTTTGTCACGGACTAGCACAGATACGCAGTATTTT.

V is TRBV14 and J is TRBJ2-7; 7 nucleotides match TRBD1. With 4 bases clipped from V and 3 bases from J, the junction kept 9 bases outside the gene matches. The CDR3 runs 15 residues. The germline CDR1 and CDR2 sequences are SGHDN and FVKESK. This CDR3 reads CASSRYLQGIYEQYF. The CDR3 DNA reads TGTGCCAGCAGCCGATACCTACAGGGGATCTACGAGCAGTACTTC.

V and J are TRBV6-1 and TRBJ1-2; D not certain. The V and J ends lost 7 bases and 4 bases respectively, with 19 bases between them. The CDR3 spans 15 residues. CDR1 is MNHNS, CDR2 SASEGT, per germline. CDR3 sequence (DNA): TGTGCCAGCACTCTACTATGCGGGGAGCCCTATGGCTACACCTTC. Amino acids: CASTLLCGEPYGYTF.

The chain couples TRBV27 to TRBJ1-6; a possible D gene is TRBD1 (5 bases). The CDR3 length is 16 residues. The V end lost 5 bases, the J end lost 7 bases, and 18 bases lay between the germline ends. In germline, CDR1 is MNHEY, CDR2 SMNVEV (reference sequence). Written as DNA, the CDR3 is TGTGCCAGCAGTCAAAAGGTGGGCAGGGCAAATTCACCCCTCCACTTT. Protein sequence: CASSQKVGRANSPLHF.

This clone appeared a few times. The rearrangement uses TRBV5-6 and TRBJ2-7, with a possible D match to TRBD1 (6 bases). The V end lost 2 bases, the J end lost 6 bases, and 18 bases lay between the germline ends. The CDR3 length is 15 residues. The germline gives CDR1 SGHDT, CDR2 YYEEEE. CDR3: CASSFRGFGVSEQYF. The CDR3 coding sequence is TGTGCCAGCAGCTTCAGGGGATTTGGGGTCTCCGAGCAGTACTTC.

The J gene is TRBJ1-5, the V gene TRBV28, with 9 bases that match TRBD1. The CDR3 extends over 19 amino acids. V dropped 7 bases and J dropped 6; count of bases not matched to a gene: 22. CDR1 is MDHEN and CDR2 is SYDVKM in the germline V gene. As DNA, the CDR3 is TGTGCCAGCACGAAGGGGTTCCCGACAGGGGGGATTCTGAGTCAGCCCCAGCATTTT. Residues: CASTKGFPTGGILSQPQHF.

The rearrangement links TRBV6-1 to TRBJ2-3, with 8 bases aligning to TRBD2. Trimming removed 3 bases from V and 2 bases from J; junction bases left unmatched: 16. This CDR3 region has 19 residues. The germline gives CDR1 MNHNS, CDR2 SASEGT. CDR3 sequence (DNA): TGTGCCAGCAGTGAGACCTGCCCGGGACTAGTAAAAGTCACAGATACGCAGTATTTT. It yields the protein CASSETCPGLVKVTDTQYF.

This chain joins TRBV6-1 and TRBJ2-7, with 7 bases lining up with TRBD1. Germline V CDR1 and CDR2: MNHNS, SASEGT. V trimming: 3 bases; J trimming: 6 bases; junction bases outside the gene matches: 14. The length of the CDR3 is 16 residues. CDR3 DNA sequence: TGTGCCAGCAGTGATTGTACGAGGGGGCGCCTTTGCGAGCAGTACTTC. This gives the protein CASSDCTRGRLCEQYF.

The V gene is TRBV6-1, the J gene TRBJ2-3, with D maybe TRBD2 (7 bases). In germline, CDR1 is MNHNS, CDR2 SASEGT. The CDR3 is made up of 15 amino acids. The V gene lost 7 bases and the J gene lost 2 bases, with 16 bases spanning the gap. CDR3 protein: CASTLAGDNTDTQYF. As DNA, the CDR3 is TGTGCCAGCACGCTCGCGGGGGACAACACAGATACGCAGTATTTT.

J is TRBJ1-5 and V is TRBV13, with TRBD1 matching 7 bases. The CDR3 runs 17 residues. V lost 5 bases to trimming and J lost 6 bases; unmatched junction nucleotides: 16. Germline CDR1 reads PRHDT; CDR2 reads FYEKMQ (reference sequence). Written as DNA, the CDR3 is TGTGCCAGCAGCCACAGAAGATTACAGGGGAAGGGTCAGCCCCAGCATTTT. Amino acid sequence: CASSHRRLQGKGQPQHF.

The rearrangement links TRBV19 to TRBJ1-3; unclear D gene. Germline V gives CDR1 LNHDA, CDR2 SQIVND (reference sequence). The V end was cut by 8 bases, the J end by 0 bases, with 14 bases between. CDR3 length: 15 residues. CDR3 nucleotides: TGTGCCAGTGAAAACCAGTTTTACTCTGGAAACACCATATATTTT. Its protein is CASENQFYSGNTIYF.

The chain is built from TRBV6-6 and TRBJ1-6, with TRBD1 identical over 8 bases. CDR3 length: 15 residues. Germline V gene lookup returns CDR1 MNHNY and CDR2 SVGAGI (reference sequence). The trim removed 6 bases at V and 6 bases at J, leaving 7 bases unmatched. The CDR3 sequence: CASSRTGSLNSPLHF. The CDR3 DNA reads as TGTGCCAGCAGCAGGACAGGGTCTCTTAATTCACCCCTCCACTTT.

This clone was recorded once. The rearrangement joins TRBV29-1 to TRBJ2-5, with a possible D match to TRBD1 (5 bases). The CDR3 loop spans 12 amino acids. Germline V gives CDR1 SQVTM, CDR2 ANQGSEA. V lost 5 bases to trimming and J lost 2 bases, with 9 bases between them. The CDR3 nucleotides are TGCAGCGTTTCGACAGAGCAAGAGACCCAGTACTTC. Its protein is CSVSTEQETQYF. Looking up the rest from reference TRBV29-1 and TRBJ2-5 gives the full variable domain: SAVISQKPSRDICQRGTSLTIQCQVDSQVTMMFWYRQQPGQSLTLIATANQGSEATYESGFVIDKFPISRPNLTFSTLTVSNMSPEDSSIYLCSVSTEQETQYFGPGTRLLVL.